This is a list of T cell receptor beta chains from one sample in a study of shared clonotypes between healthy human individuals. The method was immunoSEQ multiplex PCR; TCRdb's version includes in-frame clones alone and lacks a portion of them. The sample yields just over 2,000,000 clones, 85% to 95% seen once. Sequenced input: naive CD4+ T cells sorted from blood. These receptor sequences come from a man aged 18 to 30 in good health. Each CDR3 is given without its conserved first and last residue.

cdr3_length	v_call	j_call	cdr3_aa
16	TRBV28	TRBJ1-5	ASSRTGTGKGGNQPQH
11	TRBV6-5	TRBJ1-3	ASSRGDGNTIY
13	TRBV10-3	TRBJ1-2	AISRTGEGNYGYT
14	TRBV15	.	ATSRPPGQWGYEQY
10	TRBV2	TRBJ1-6	ASSDGYSPLH
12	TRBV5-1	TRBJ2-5	ASSYGEVQETQY
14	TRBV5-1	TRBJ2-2	ASSTLAGGPTGELF
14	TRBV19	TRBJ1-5	ASSIAGTGVYQPQH
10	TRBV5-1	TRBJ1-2	ASSSDSYGYT
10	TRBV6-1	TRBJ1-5	ASSALNQPQH
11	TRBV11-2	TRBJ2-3	ASRPSGTDTQY
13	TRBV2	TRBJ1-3	ASRADTGSGNTIY
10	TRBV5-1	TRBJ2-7	ASGRGEGEQY